The next 20 T cell receptor beta chains were all read from a single sample in a study of blood T cell repertoires in COVID-19. Libraries were prepared by immunoSEQ multiplex PCR; TCRdb keeps only in-frame clonotypes and omits some of them. This table has about 230,000 clones, about 85% appearing once. Material: peripheral blood. Receptors were obtained from a woman older than 75 with active or convalescent COVID-19.

The chain employs TRBV7-9 and TRBJ1-2; no firm D call. V was shortened by 5 bases and J by 0 bases, with 10 bases between the two germline ends. This CDR3 is built from 14 residues. Germline V gene lookup returns CDR1 SEHNR and CDR2 FQNEAQ (reference sequence). CDR3 nucleotides: TGTGCCAGCAGCGGGCAGAGTACTAACTATGGCTACACCTTC. This sequence encodes CASSGQSTNYGYTF. The whole variable domain, filled in from reference TRBV7-9 and TRBJ1-2, reads DTGVSQNPRHKITKRGQNVTFRCDPISEHNRLYWYRQTLGQGPEFLTYFQNEAQLEKSRLLSDRFSAERPKGSFSTLEIQRTEQGDSAMYLCASSGQSTNYGYTFGSGTRLTVV.

This clone was recorded only once. V usage is TRBV28 and J usage is TRBJ1-2, with D unresolved. From germline, CDR1 is MDHEN and CDR2 SYDVKM. Between the trimmed V and J ends, which lost 10 bases and 4 bases, there was a span of 10 bases. This CDR3 has 11 residues. CDR3 region: CATASGYGYTF. The CDR3, as DNA: TGTGCCACAGCATCGGGCTATGGCTACACCTTC.

This clone appeared a few times. Other DNA sequences of this sample code for an identical CDR3. V usage is TRBV9 and J usage is TRBJ2-7, with D tentatively TRBD1 (6 bases). The CDR3 totals 14 residues. Trimming stripped 4 bases from V and 4 bases from J, with 15 bases between. CDR1 and CDR2 from the germline V gene are SGDLS and YYNGEE. In DNA form, the CDR3 reads TGTGCCAGCAGCCCCGGTGGGGGCAGGTACGAGCAGTACTTC. Translation gives CASSPGGGRYEQYF.

The genes are TRBV27 and TRBJ1-3, with D perhaps matching TRBD1 (5 bases). CDR1 and CDR2 (germline): MNHEY, SMNVEV (reference sequence). Trimming cost V 3 bases and J 1 base, with 7 bases left between them. CDR3 size: 14 residues. The CDR3 reads CASSLTVSGNTIYF. The CDR3 DNA follows: TGTGCCAGCAGTTTGACAGTTTCTGGAAACACCATATATTTT.

The chain joins TRBV30 to TRBJ1-5, with D perhaps TRBD1 (5 bases). From germline, CDR1 is GTSNPN and CDR2 SVGIG (reference sequence). This CDR3 spans 11 amino acids. The V end lost 2 bases, the J end lost 7 bases, and 6 bases lay between the germline ends. CDR3 DNA: TGTGCCTGGAGTAAGGGGCAGCCCCAGCATTTT. Protein product: CAWSKGQPQHF.

In its sample, this clone was seen once. The V call is TRBV4-3, the J call TRBJ2-5; D unclear. Trimming removed 2 bases from V and 5 bases from J, with 21 bases in between. Germline V gene lookup returns CDR1 LGHNA and CDR2 YSLEER. The CDR3 spans 17 residues. The CDR3 DNA is TGCGCCAGCAGCCAAAAAATTTCGAGGCTAAGCGCCGAGACCCAGTACTTC. Amino acid sequence: CASSQKISRLSAETQYF.

This clone has just one count. The chain uses TRBV5-5 and TRBJ1-2; 8 nucleotides line up with TRBD1. V gave up 4 bases and J gave up 5 bases; unmatched junction bases: 7. This CDR3 has 14 amino acids. Germline V gene data show CDR1 as SGHKS and CDR2 as YYEKEE (reference sequence). In DNA, the CDR3 is TGTGCCAGCAGCCTCGGACAGGGTAAATATGGCTACACCTTC. It translates to CASSLGQGKYGYTF.

The chain recombines TRBV5-6 with TRBJ1-6, with D unclear. Germline V gene lookup returns CDR1 SGHDT and CDR2 YYEEEE. V was cut by 1 base and J by 5 bases, with 10 bases left in between. The CDR3 is made up of 15 amino acids. This chain's CDR3 is CASSLSLRNNSPLHF. Here the CDR3 DNA reads TGTGCCAGCAGCTTGTCTCTGAGGAATAATTCACCCCTCCACTTT. The full variable domain, with the rest looked up from reference TRBV5-6 and TRBJ1-6, is DAGVTQSPTHLIKTRGQQVTLRCSPKSGHDTVSWYQQALGQGPQFIFQYYEEEERQRGNFPDRFSGHQFPNYSSELNVNALLLGDSALYLCASSLSLRNNSPLHFGNGTRLTVT.

This rearrangement joins TRBV5-4 to TRBJ2-3; the match to TRBD2 covers 9 bases. Per germline, CDR1 SGHNT and CDR2 YYREEE (reference sequence). CDR3 length: 14 amino acids. V shed 6 bases and J 6 bases; nucleotides not matched to a gene: 8. CDR3 DNA sequence: TGTGCCAGCATGGGCGGGGGGGCTTTCGATACGCAGTATTTT. It specifies CASMGGGAFDTQYF.

V gene TRBV7-9 combines with J gene TRBJ1-3, with 8 bases matching TRBD1. The trim removed 3 bases at V and 0 bases at J, leaving 7 bases unmatched. Germline-derived CDR1 and CDR2 are SEHNR and FQNEAQ (reference sequence). This CDR3 has 17 amino acids. The CDR3 reads CASSFLQGAGSGNTIYF. CDR3 nucleotides: TGTGCCAGCAGCTTTCTGCAGGGGGCAGGCTCTGGAAACACCATATATTTT.

This clone showed up just once. The chain has TRBV4-3 and TRBJ2-3; TRBD1 matches 11 bases. V lost 0 bases to trimming and J lost 5 bases; unmatched junction nucleotides: 4. CDR3 length: 16 amino acids. Germline lookup yields CDR1 LGHNA and CDR2 YSLEER. The CDR3: CASSQESGQGGDTQYF. The CDR3 nucleotides are TGCGCCAGCAGCCAAGAATCGGGACAGGGGGGAGATACGCAGTATTTT.

The rearrangement joins TRBV5-4 to TRBJ2-2, with D possibly matching TRBD2 (7 bases). The germline V and J ends were trimmed by 4 bases and 5 bases, with 12 bases remaining between them. The germline V gene has CDR1 SGHNT and CDR2 YYREEE (reference sequence). The CDR3 consists of 14 residues. DNA of the CDR3: TGTGCCAGCAGCGGGGGGGCGGTAACCGGGGAGCTGTTTTTT. Translation gives CASSGGAVTGELFF.

The gene calls are TRBV11-2 and TRBJ2-4; tentatively, D is TRBD2 (5 bases). Trimming cost V 6 bases and J 6 bases, with 15 bases left between them. The length of the CDR3 is 14 residues. CDR1 and CDR2 (germline): SGHAT, FQNNGV. The CDR3 region has the DNA TGTGCCAGCAGAGACTACGAGGAATCAAACATTCAGTACTTC. It is translated as CASRDYEESNIQYF.

The chain carries TRBV3-1 (or the pseudogene TRBV3-2) and TRBJ2-5; tentative D call: TRBD2 (6 bases). Germline V CDR1 and CDR2: LGHDT, YNNKEL (reference sequence). V was trimmed by 10 bases and J by 6 bases, leaving 15 bases between them. CDR3 size: 12 residues. The CDR3: CATRGLRQTQYF. For the CDR3, the DNA is TGTGCCACCCGGGGGTTGAGGCAGACCCAGTACTTC.

A few counts support this clone. The rearrangement joins TRBV9 to TRBJ2-7; D might be TRBD1 (5 bases). Germline values: CDR1 SGDLS, CDR2 YYNGEE. The CDR3 consists of 14 residues. V was clipped by 4 bases and J by 7 bases, with 18 bases between them. The CDR3 region is CASSSGWGRGEQYF. DNA of the CDR3: TGTGCCAGCAGCTCGGGCTGGGGCAGAGGAGAGCAGTACTTC.

The chain links TRBV28 to TRBJ2-7; TRBD1 aligns across 9 bases. V shed 5 bases and J 3 bases; nucleotides not matched to a gene: 14. CDR1 is MDHEN and CDR2 is SYDVKM in the germline V gene. The CDR3 has 17 residues. CDR3 amino acids: CASSPLGQGGFGYEQYF. In nucleotides, the CDR3 is TGTGCCAGCAGTCCGCTGGGACAGGGTGGGTTCGGCTACGAGCAGTACTTC.

CDR3 loop: CASSPRDEQYF. In DNA, the CDR3 is TGTGCCAGCTCACCCCGGGACGAGCAGTACTTC. This rearrangement joins TRBV18 to TRBJ2-7, with D hard to call. Germline loops: CDR1 KGHSH, CDR2 LQKENI. The CDR3 runs 11 residues. Trimming left V 3 bases short and J 5 bases short, with 5 bases between.

The V call is TRBV29-1, the J call TRBJ1-2, with D tentatively TRBD1 (5 bases). The germline CDR1 and CDR2 sequences are SQVTM and ANQGSEA. Trimming removed 3 bases from V and 12 bases from J, with 14 bases in between. There are 11 residues in the CDR3. In DNA, the CDR3 is TGCAGCGTTGACCCTCCAGGGAGGCACACCTTC. This gives the protein CSVDPPGRHTF.

The chain combines TRBV6-5 with TRBJ1-3; a possible D gene is TRBD1 (6 bases). The germline V gene encodes CDR1 MNHEY and CDR2 SVGAGI. This CDR3 spans 15 amino acids. V gave up 6 bases and J gave up 4 bases, with 16 bases separating them. The CDR3 reads CASSRDQGRGNTIYF. The CDR3, as DNA: TGTGCCAGCAGCCGCGATCAGGGGCGGGGAAACACCATATATTTT.

The chain combines TRBV7-8 with TRBJ1-1; the D is unclear. This CDR3 is 14 amino acids long. The V and J ends lost 3 bases and 5 bases respectively, with 13 bases between them. The germline V gene has CDR1 SGHVS and CDR2 FQNEAQ. CDR3 in amino acids: CASSFSPPNTEAFF. The CDR3 region has the DNA TGTGCCAGCAGCTTTAGTCCGCCTAATACTGAAGCTTTCTTT.